The source of this T cell receptor (beta chain) is a study of TIL therapy for anti-PD-1-resistant metastatic lung cancer. For the study at large: Patients then received nivolumab; progressors got lymphodepletion, TIL and IL-2. Tumors carried a median approximately 1.6 non-synonymous mutations per megabase.

The libraries were made with immunoSEQ v3. Libraries were prepared by immunoSEQ multiplex PCR; TCRdb keeps only in-frame clonotypes and omits some of them. This table has about 47,000 clones, around 86% appearing once. The time point was: pre-treatment sample, taken before nivolumab and TIL therapy. Enrollment ran from late 2017 to early 2020. The CDR3 has 19 amino acids. V was clipped by 2 bases and J by 5 bases, with 27 bases between them. The germline V gene has CDR1 MNHEY and CDR2 SVGEGT. This chain uses TRBV6-2 or TRBV6-3 with TRBJ2-5; D might be TRBD1 or TRBD2, each matching 5 bases. The source of this sequence is a person aged 25 to 80 with non-small cell lung cancer. The sequenced sample was blood, obtained at baseline. The CDR3 sequence: CASSYRIVPPGTWGETQYF. The CDR3 nucleotides read TGTGCCAGCAGTTACCGGATCGTACCTCCCGGGACGTGGGGGGAGACCCAGTACTTC.